The TCR beta chain under discussion was sequenced for a study of cytomegalovirus exposure and HLA in healthy donors (dated by TCRdb to the late 2010s). The study in broad terms: An earlier analysis of 587 of the donors reported about 280 Gb of sequence data and 95 million to 120 million unique TCR beta sequences obtained from around 170 million T cells. Roughly 300 gigabases of sequencing data and around 87 million unique TCR sequences were included in an early release covering roughly 600 HLA-typed donors. The genetic ancestry cluster associated with self-reported Caucasian donors included 65% to 90% of the roughly 400 genotyped donors. The study aimed to test whether cataloging public T cell receptors could reveal signatures of past pathogen exposure. The T cell repertoires of under 700 subjects were profiled by immunosequencing and related to cytomegalovirus serostatus. Besides the first cohort of approximately 710 subjects, a separate validation cohort made up of around 120 different subjects was used. The study combined high-throughput TCR immunosequencing, statistical association of individual TCRs with disease status, and machine learning to predict cytomegalovirus infection status. A later analysis re-examined previously published TCR beta repertoires from about 700 donors and added high-resolution HLA genotyping to investigate patterns of TCR occurrence. Rather than drawing on any new phenotypic data, the later analysis identified candidate immune exposures from TCR beta sequences and the way those sequences occurred across donors. In an earlier analysis of more than 550 of the donors, high-throughput TCR beta sequencing was used to judge whether each TCR beta V gene segment behaved as functional or pseudogenic. Donor age, sex, ethnicity and CMV serostatus were collected together with the repertoire data. Genome-wide SNP genotypes for about 65% of the roughly 670 donors were used in a later genetic analysis, which treated that subset as a discovery cohort. All discovery cohort repertoires had been generated using a single sequencing platform. HLA typing included class I and class II loci at four-digit resolution. Typing coverage differed by locus: A, B, C, DRB1 and DQB1 were typed in about 629-640 donors, DQA1 in roughly 500, DPA1 in roughly 590, and DPB1 in 400 to 480. Roughly 5 DR-DQ haplotypes were handled as single units for association and clustering, since linkage in the cohort was strong. Across 300 to 500 genotyped donors of the cohort, an average of approximately 240,000 unique TCR beta nucleotide sequences per donor were sequenced, and approximately 17% of those sequences were non-productive. General study outcomes and caveats: In a later genetic analysis, a missense DCLRE1C variant was associated with V-gene and J-gene trimming of TCR beta chains, and the association was replicated in an independent cohort. A total of 150 to 200 TCR beta chains were listed by the study as associated with cytomegalovirus. Compared with the roughly 600-donor mean, donors in an Asian-associated ancestry cluster had fewer N-insertions in productive TCRs, according to a later genetic analysis. Because HLA typing was missing for some donors at each locus, association tests included only the typed subset. In a later analysis, HLA-associated TCR beta chains showed more clonal expansion and lower generation probabilities than non-associated chains that were equally common. This cohort had only TCR beta chains sequenced, and the lack of alpha or paired-chain data limited which features could be detected. Most CMV-associated TCR beta chains appeared to be HLA-restricted in a later analysis, and the HLA associations seemed to be driven largely by CMV exposure. Most TCR sequences were observed very rarely across donors, whereas some public TCRs were present in many individuals. In a later analysis, some 18,000 TCR beta sequences were associated with specific HLA alleles at a false discovery rate of 0.05. When HLA alleles, especially DR and DQ, strongly co-occurred, TCR associations were difficult to assign to individual alleles. A group of highly shared sequence variants was considered likely to be a technical artifact of the sequencing pipeline. In vitro tests confirmed that a few of the cytomegalovirus-associated TCR beta chains recognize cytomegalovirus antigens. In an earlier analysis of approximately 590 of the donors, most TCR beta V segments appeared in productive rearrangements about 87% or about 30% of the time, broadly matching IMGT annotations. The only immune exposure information available for the cohort was CMV serostatus. Because counts were too low, more than 15 rarely observed V segments, including chromosome 9 orphons, were excluded from the earlier analysis of around 640 of the donors. Correlated functional status among segregating V segments might reflect linkage disequilibrium, but an unknown experimental factor could not be ruled out. A later analysis reported that several top co-occurrence clusters appeared linked to parvovirus B19, influenza, CMV and Epstein-Barr virus. Cytomegalovirus status was reported to be diagnosed by the classifier with high specificity and sensitivity in both the original and validation cohorts. In a later analysis, TCR association rates were found to vary across HLA loci, with the most associated TCRs seen for DRB1 alleles and the fewest for HLA-C alleles. A further reported finding was that TCR beta sequences accurately predicted the HLA-A and HLA-B alleles for most subjects in the first cohort. According to the authors, the approach could potentially be generalized to other disease states and immunological phenotypes. Some IMGT-functional V segments, including TRBV6-2 and TRBV6-3, could not be distinguished by the 87-base-pair reads and were therefore excluded. Roughly uniform sequencing depth across donors was assumed in presence/absence analyses, although this assumption may not hold.

The library was made by the immunoSEQ multiplex PCR assay. For the multiplex PCR, a mixture combining 60 forward primers for TCR Vbeta segments and 13 reverse primers for TCR Jbeta segments was used. Amplification of the CDR3 region of rearranged TCR beta genes was performed with a multiplex PCR assay on genomic DNA. The amplified TCR beta libraries were sequenced on the Illumina HiSeq System as 87-base-pair reads. Per the authors' processing: A later analysis counted tens of millions of unique TCR beta chains across the 650 to 700 repertoires, and some 11 million of these chains were shared by at least two donors. Raw reads were error-corrected and collapsed into unique sequences with a nearest-neighbor algorithm that merged closely related sequences to remove PCR and sequencing errors. CDR3 sequences were aligned to IMGT reference sequences to assign V, D and J gene segments. For a sequence to be retained, a match of at least six nucleotides to both a V gene segment and a J gene segment was required. A rearrangement was called productive if the CDR3 had no stop codons and remained in frame with V and J, and every other rearrangement was called non-productive. Following IMGT convention, CDR3 was defined as the stretch from the second conserved V-encoded cysteine up to the conserved J-encoded phenylalanine. The earlier analysis of roughly 590 of the donors excluded any sequence lacking an unambiguous match to a single V gene segment. In an earlier analysis of roughly 600 of the donors, a V segment was called functional when productive rearrangements were above 56.7%, and segregating when the standard deviation between donors exceeded 5%. To diagnose cytomegalovirus status from the catalog of TCR beta chain sequences, a statistical classification framework was built. V and J gene assignment, in a later analysis, came from comparing TCR nucleotide sequences with IMGT/GENE-DB human TR gene sequences. A later analysis assigned CDR3 sequences and most-parsimonious VDJ recombination scenarios with the TCRdist pipeline. A later analysis defined each TCR beta chain by its CDR3 amino acid sequence plus V-gene family, and excluded reads lacking a unique V-gene family. A later analysis removed 550 to 650 highly shared, low-generation-probability nucleotide sequences to deal with suspected cross-contamination and a sequencing artifact. In a later analysis, a clonal expansion index for each public chain was calculated from normalized within-repertoire ranks of inferred template counts. Generation probabilities in a later analysis came from a VDJ recombination model fitted to out-of-frame rearrangements, and those results were checked against IGoR. Hypergeometric tests were used in a later analysis to score TCR-TCR, TCR-HLA and TCR-CMV co-occurrence, with a repertoire-size bias correction applied to the TCR pairs. False discovery rates were estimated in a later analysis by permuting HLA or CMV assignments 20 times. A later analysis grouped co-occurring TCRs with DBSCAN, adding TCRdist sequence similarity when clustering within HLA-allele-positive subsets. For co-occurrence clustering, repertoires with fewer than 30,000 or more than 120,000 public chains were excluded, along with a handful of repertoires with anomalous nucleotide sharing. The clones in this table, taken by TCRdb from immuneACCESS, are in-frame only. Not every clone is retained; where verified, under half of the shortfall comes from an unresolved V gene, and the cause of the rest is unknown. V and J calls and clone size come straight from that table; D and trimming were deduced from the DNA. The table kept for this sample lists about 140,000 clones. Approximately 2.5% of the sample rests with the top ten.

The CDR3 holds 13 amino acids from the cysteine to the phenylalanine. CDR3 DNA only is kept here, 39 bases in frame from base 1. V lost 5 bases and J lost 9 bases; the stretch between them is 11 bases long. The CDR1 and CDR2 encoded by the germline V gene are SGHVS and FQNEAQ. The cohort consisted of 650 to 850 healthy bone marrow donors. All cohort members were sampled while nominally healthy, although unrecorded immune exposures were likely present. The donor was CMV seronegative and belonged to the group of roughly 330 seronegative cohort members. Each donor provided a peripheral blood sample, and peripheral blood mononuclear cells were used for TCR beta sequencing. The Qiagen DNeasy Blood Extraction Kit was used to extract genomic DNA from the blood cell samples. To note about this clone: The antigen it recognizes is unknown.

Recombination linked TRBV7-8 to TRBJ1-6; the D gene lacks a confident call. Sample: PBMCs. The receptor comes from a man in his forties in good health and CMV-seronegative. The CDR3 is CASSPDIGSPLHF. The nucleotide sequence reads TGTGCCAGCAGCCCCGACATCGGTTCACCCCTCCACTTT.